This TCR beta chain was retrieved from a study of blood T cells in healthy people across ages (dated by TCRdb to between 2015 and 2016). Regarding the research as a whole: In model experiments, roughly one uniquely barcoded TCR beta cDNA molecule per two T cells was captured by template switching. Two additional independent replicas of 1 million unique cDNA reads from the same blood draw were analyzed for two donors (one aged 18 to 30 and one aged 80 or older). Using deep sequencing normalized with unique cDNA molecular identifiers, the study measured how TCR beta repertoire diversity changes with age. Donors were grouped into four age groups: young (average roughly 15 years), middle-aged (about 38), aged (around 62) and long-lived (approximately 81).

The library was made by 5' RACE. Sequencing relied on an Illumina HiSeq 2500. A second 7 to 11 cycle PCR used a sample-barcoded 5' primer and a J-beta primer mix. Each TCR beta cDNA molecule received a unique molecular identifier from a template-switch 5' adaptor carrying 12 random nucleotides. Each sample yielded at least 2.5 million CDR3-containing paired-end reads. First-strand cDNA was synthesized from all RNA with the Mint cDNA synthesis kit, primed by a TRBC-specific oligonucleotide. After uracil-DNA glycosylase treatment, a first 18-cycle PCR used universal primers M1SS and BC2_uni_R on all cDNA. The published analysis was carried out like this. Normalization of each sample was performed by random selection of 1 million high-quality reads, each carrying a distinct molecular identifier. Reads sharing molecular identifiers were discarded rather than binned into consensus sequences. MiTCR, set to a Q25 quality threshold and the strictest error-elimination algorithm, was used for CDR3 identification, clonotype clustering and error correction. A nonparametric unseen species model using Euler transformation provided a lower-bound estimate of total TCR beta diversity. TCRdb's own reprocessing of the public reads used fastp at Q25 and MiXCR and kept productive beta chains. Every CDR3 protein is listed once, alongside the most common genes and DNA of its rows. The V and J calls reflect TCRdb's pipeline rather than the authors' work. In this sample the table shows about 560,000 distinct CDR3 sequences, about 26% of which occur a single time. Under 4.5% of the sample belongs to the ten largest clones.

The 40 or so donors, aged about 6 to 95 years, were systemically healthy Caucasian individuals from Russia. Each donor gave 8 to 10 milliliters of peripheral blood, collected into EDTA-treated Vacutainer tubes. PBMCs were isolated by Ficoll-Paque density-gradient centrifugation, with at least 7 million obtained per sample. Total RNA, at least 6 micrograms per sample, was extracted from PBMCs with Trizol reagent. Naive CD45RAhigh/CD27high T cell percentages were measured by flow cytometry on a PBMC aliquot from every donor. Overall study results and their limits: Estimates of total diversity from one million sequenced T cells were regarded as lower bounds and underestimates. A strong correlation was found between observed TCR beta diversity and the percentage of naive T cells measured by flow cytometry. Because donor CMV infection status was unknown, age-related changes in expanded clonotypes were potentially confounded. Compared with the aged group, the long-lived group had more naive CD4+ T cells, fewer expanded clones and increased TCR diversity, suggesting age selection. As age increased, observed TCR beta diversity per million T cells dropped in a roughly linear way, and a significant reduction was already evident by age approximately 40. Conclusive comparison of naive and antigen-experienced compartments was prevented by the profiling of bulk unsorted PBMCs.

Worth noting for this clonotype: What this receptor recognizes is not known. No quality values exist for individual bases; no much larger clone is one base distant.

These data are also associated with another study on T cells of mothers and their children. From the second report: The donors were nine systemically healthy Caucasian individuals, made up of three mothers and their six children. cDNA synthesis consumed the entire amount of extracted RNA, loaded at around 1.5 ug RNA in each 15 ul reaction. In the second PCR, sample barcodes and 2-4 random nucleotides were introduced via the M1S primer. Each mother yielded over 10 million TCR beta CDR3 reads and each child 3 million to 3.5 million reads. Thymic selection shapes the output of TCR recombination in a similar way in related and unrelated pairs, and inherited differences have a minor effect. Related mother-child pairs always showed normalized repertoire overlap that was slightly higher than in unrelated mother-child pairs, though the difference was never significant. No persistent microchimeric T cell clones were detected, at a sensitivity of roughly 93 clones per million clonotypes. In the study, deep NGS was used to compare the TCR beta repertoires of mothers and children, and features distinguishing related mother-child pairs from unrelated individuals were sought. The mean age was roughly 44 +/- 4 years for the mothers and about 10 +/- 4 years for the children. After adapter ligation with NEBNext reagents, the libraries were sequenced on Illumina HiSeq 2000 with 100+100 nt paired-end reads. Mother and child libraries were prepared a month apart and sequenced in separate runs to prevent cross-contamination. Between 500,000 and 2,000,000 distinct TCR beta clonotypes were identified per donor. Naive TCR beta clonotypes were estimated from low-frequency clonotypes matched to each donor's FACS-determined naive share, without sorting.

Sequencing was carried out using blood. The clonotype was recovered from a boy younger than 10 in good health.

Read as DNA, the sequence is TGTGCCAGCAGTTCGGGGGGCTATGAAAAACTGTTTTTT. Its translation is CASSSGGYEKLFF. The chain is encoded by TRBV12-3 or TRBV12-4 joined to TRBJ1-4; TRBD1 is perhaps the D gene, given 6 matching bases. V loses 4 bases of germline sequence and J loses 6 bases, and the interval between the two ends is 9 bases. Including the terminal cysteine and phenylalanine, the CDR3 comprises 13 residues. Only the CDR3 DNA stays, 39 bases, in frame from base 1.